The text below deals with one T cell receptor beta chain. The data stem from a study of naive and memory T cell subsets. Germline values: CDR1 ENHRY, CDR2 SYGVKD. This CDR3 has 15 residues. The V and J ends lost 3 bases and 5 bases, in that order; junction bases with no gene match: 7. Ligated cDNA underwent four rounds of PCR with nested alpha and beta constant region primers and SP2. For blood and skin samples, reverse transcription used TCR alpha and beta constant primers. TCRdb called the 5' RACE reads again in MiXCR, with one record for every CDR3 protein. The sample lists about 57,000 distinct CDR3 sequences; less than 10% were seen once. TCR cDNA received a 3' ligated oligonucleotide that carried a UMI. Input was about 1 to 1,100 ng of DNase-treated total RNA without cell sorting.

This TCR derives from a female donor in good health. V usage is TRBV10-3 and J usage is TRBJ2-3; 8 bases match TRBD2. CDR3 in amino acids: CAISDDGGAGDTQYF. The CDR3 DNA reads TGTGCCATCAGTGACGACGGGGGGGCCGGAGATACGCAGTATTTT.